What follows are 29 T cell receptor beta chains derived from one specimen sequenced in a study of blood T cell repertoires in COVID-19. Generated by immunoSEQ multiplex PCR, the TCRdb table keeps only in-frame clones and is missing some. The sample lists 260,000 or so clones; around 88% were seen once. The sequenced material came from PBMCs or T cells enriched from blood (not recorded which). The receptors here all came from a woman in her thirties or forties with acute COVID-19.

This sequence joins TRBV24-1 and TRBJ2-3; D perhaps matches TRBD2 (5 bases). Germline loops: CDR1 KGHDR, CDR2 SFDVKD. The V end was cut by 7 bases, the J end by 4 bases, with 11 bases between. CDR3 length equals 13 residues. Here the CDR3 reads CATREVAPDTQYF. CDR3 in DNA: TGTGCCACCAGGGAGGTCGCTCCAGATACGCAGTATTTT.

The chain employs TRBV28 and TRBJ2-7, with D possibly TRBD2 on 7 matching bases. The V and J ends lost 6 bases and 3 bases respectively, with 15 bases between them. There are 14 residues in the CDR3. Germline V gene lookup returns CDR1 MDHEN and CDR2 SYDVKM. The CDR3 DNA follows: TGTGCCAGCAGCCTGGGGGGGGGCGGCTACGAGCAGTACTTC. It specifies CASSLGGGGYEQYF.

In this sample, this clone turned up a few times. This rearrangement joins TRBV7-8 to TRBJ1-3; 7 bases match TRBD1. The germline V gene has CDR1 SGHVS and CDR2 FQNEAQ. V lost 5 bases to trimming and J lost 0 bases; unmatched junction nucleotides: 7. CDR3 size: 16 residues. CDR3: CASSGQVFNSGNTIYF. The DNA for the CDR3 is TGTGCCAGCAGCGGACAGGTTTTCAACTCTGGAAACACCATATATTTT.

V is TRBV5-5 and J is TRBJ2-1, with 9 bases fitting TRBD2. There are 18 residues in the CDR3. The germline gives CDR1 SGHKS, CDR2 YYEKEE (reference sequence). Germline trimming cut 0 bases from V and 7 bases from J; bases unmatched to any gene: 14. The CDR3 is CASSLGLYASGVPNEQFF. For the CDR3, the DNA is TGTGCCAGCAGCTTGGGCCTGTATGCTAGCGGGGTTCCTAATGAGCAGTTCTTC.

The V and J genes are TRBV19 and TRBJ1-5; D gene uncertain. The germline V gene has CDR1 LNHDA and CDR2 SQIVND (reference sequence). Trimming shortened V by 1 base and J by 1 base, and 5 bases separated the two germline ends. CDR3 length: 14 residues. The CDR3 loop is CASSIALSNQPQHF. The CDR3 DNA is TGTGCCAGTAGTATAGCCTTGAGCAATCAGCCCCAGCATTTT. The full variable domain, with the rest looked up from reference TRBV19 and TRBJ1-5, is DGGITQSPKYLFRKEGQNVTLSCEQNLNHDAMYWYRQDPGQGLRLIYYSQIVNDFQKGDIAEGYSVSREKKESFPLTVTSAQKNPTAFYLCASSIALSNQPQHFGDGTRLSIL.

The chain carries TRBV7-9 and TRBJ2-1, with a tentative D call TRBD1 (6 bases). The ends were cut back, 6 bases at V and 6 bases at J, with 15 bases in the middle. This CDR3 region has 14 residues. Germline-derived CDR1 and CDR2 are SEHNR and FQNEAQ (reference sequence). CDR3 loop: CASRPKQGPNEQFF. The CDR3 DNA is TGTGCCAGCAGGCCGAAACAGGGTCCCAATGAGCAGTTCTTC.

There are a few counts of this clone. The V and J genes are TRBV27 and TRBJ2-1, with D maybe TRBD1 (6 bases). The CDR3 totals 15 residues. Trimming removed 5 bases at V and 0 bases at J, with 11 bases between. CDR1 and CDR2 (germline): MNHEY, SMNVEV (reference sequence). The CDR3 region has the DNA TGTGCCAGCAGTCTAGACAGGAGCTCCTACAATGAGCAGTTCTTC. Translated, it gives CASSLDRSSYNEQFF.

The chain employs TRBV25-1 and TRBJ1-1; 8 nucleotides line up with TRBD1. The CDR3 length is 14 residues. The germline gives CDR1 MGHDK, CDR2 SYGVNS. V shed 8 bases, J shed 1 base, and the junction held 6 bases outside the gene matches. Here the CDR3 DNA reads TGTGCCAGCGGACGGACAGGGAGGAACACTGAAGCTTTCTTT. Translation: CASGRTGRNTEAFF.

CDR3 nucleotides: TGTGCCAGCAGCTTGTGGGGGAGGGCGAGCACTGAAGCTTTCTTT. It specifies CASSLWGRASTEAFF. The J gene is TRBJ1-1, the V gene TRBV5-8, with D perhaps TRBD1 (5 bases). The CDR3 loop spans 15 amino acids. V lost 1 base and J lost 4, with 14 bases in between. Looked up from germline, CDR1 is SGHTS and CDR2 is YDEGEE.

V usage is TRBV10-2 and J usage is TRBJ2-7, with 11 bases identical to TRBD2. The germline V gene encodes CDR1 WSHSY and CDR2 SAAADI. The CDR3 consists of 16 residues. The V segment lost 1 base and the J segment 0 bases; nucleotides outside the gene matches: 2. The CDR3 protein is CASSELAGGSSYEQYV. CDR3 coding DNA: TGCGCCAGCAGTGAGTTAGCGGGAGGGAGCTCCTACGAGCAGTACGTC.

The J gene is TRBJ1-4, the V gene TRBV18; D may be TRBD1 (5 bases). The CDR3 is 17 residues long. The germline gives CDR1 KGHSH, CDR2 LQKENI. The V gene lost 4 bases and the J gene lost 4 bases, with 19 bases spanning the gap. Here the CDR3 reads CASSRSTGGRDNEKLFF. CDR3 DNA: TGTGCCAGCTCACGATCAACAGGAGGGCGAGATAATGAAAAACTGTTTTTT.

This rearrangement joins TRBV24-1 to TRBJ2-3, with 7 bases lining up with TRBD1. Per germline, CDR1 KGHDR and CDR2 SFDVKD. Trimming at V came to 2 bases and at J to 2 bases, leaving 6 bases not matched to a gene. The CDR3 spans 16 residues. The CDR3 loop reads CATSDSGQRVTDTQYF. CDR3 DNA: TGTGCCACCAGTGATTCGGGACAGCGCGTCACAGATACGCAGTATTTT.

V gene TRBV27 combines with J gene TRBJ1-1; D uncertain. Per germline, CDR1 MNHEY and CDR2 SMNVEV (reference sequence). V lost 2 bases and J 3 bases, leaving 10 bases between the germline ends. There are 14 residues in the CDR3. The CDR3, as DNA: TGTGCCAGCAGTTTACCCACCACGGACACTGAAGCTTTCTTT. Translation gives CASSLPTTDTEAFF.

This clone was detected a few times. The chain employs TRBV4-3 and TRBJ2-2; 7 bases match TRBD2. The length of the CDR3 is 15 residues. Germline values: CDR1 LGHNA, CDR2 YSLEER. Trimming at V came to 5 bases and at J to 6 bases, leaving 9 bases not matched to a gene. The CDR3 region is CASSGGSIMSGELFF. CDR3 in DNA: TGCGCCAGCAGCGGCGGGAGTATAATGTCCGGGGAGCTGTTTTTT.

The chain carries TRBV19 and TRBJ1-5; D ambiguous. Germline CDR1 LNHDA, CDR2 SQIVND (reference sequence). The CDR3 runs 15 residues. V was pared by 2 bases and J by 7 bases, with 15 bases between. The DNA for the CDR3 is TGTGCCAGTAGTATATTTGGCGGCAGTACCCAGCCCCAGCATTTT. Translation gives CASSIFGGSTQPQHF. Filled out from reference TRBV19 and TRBJ1-5, the complete variable domain reads DGGITQSPKYLFRKEGQNVTLSCEQNLNHDAMYWYRQDPGQGLRLIYYSQIVNDFQKGDIAEGYSVSREKKESFPLTVTSAQKNPTAFYLCASSIFGGSTQPQHFGDGTRLSIL.

This chain joins TRBV2 and TRBJ2-3; a possible D gene is TRBD1 (6 bases). V shed 4 bases and J shed 2 bases, with 10 bases lying between them. This CDR3 contains 14 residues. Germline CDR1 and CDR2: SNHLY and FYNNEI. As DNA, the CDR3 is TGTGCCAGCAGTGTTTCAGGGGTCACAGATACGCAGTATTTT. This translates into CASSVSGVTDTQYF.

The V call is TRBV6-9, the J call TRBJ2-3; D may be TRBD1 (5 bases). CDR3 length equals 14 residues. Trimming took 5 bases from V and 4 from J, leaving 13 bases between them. The germline gives CDR1 MNHGY, CDR2 SVAAGI. CDR3 nucleotide sequence: TGTGCCAGCAGTGCAGGGCGGTGGGCAGATACGCAGTATTTT. It yields the protein CASSAGRWADTQYF.

This clone was picked up a small number of times. The gene calls are TRBV7-9 and TRBJ1-1, with a weak D call TRBD1 (5 bases). Trimming shortened V by 3 bases and J by 1 base, and 9 bases separated the two germline ends. This CDR3 has 14 residues. Germline values: CDR1 SEHNR, CDR2 FQNEAQ (reference sequence). The CDR3: CASSLLTANTEAFF. The CDR3 DNA sequence: TGTGCCAGCAGCTTGTTGACAGCGAACACTGAAGCTTTCTTT.

The chain is built from TRBV19 and TRBJ2-1; 8 bases map to TRBD2. Unmatched junction bases numbered 13, after V lost 7 bases and J lost 8 bases. The germline V gene has CDR1 LNHDA and CDR2 SQIVND (reference sequence). This CDR3 is 15 amino acids long. The CDR3 DNA reads TGTGCCAGTACCTTTACTAGCGGTCCCTCGGATGAGCAGTTCTTC. It encodes CASTFTSGPSDEQFF.

V is TRBV10-3 and J is TRBJ2-2, with TRBD2 matching 10 bases. In germline, CDR1 is ENHRY, CDR2 SYGVKD. The CDR3 totals 14 residues. The V and J ends lost 6 bases and 4 bases, in that order; junction bases with no gene match: 2. CDR3 bases: TGTGCCATCAGCAGCGGGGGGGGCACCGGGGAGCTGTTTTTT. It specifies CAISSGGGTGELFF.

The V gene is TRBV25-1, the J gene TRBJ1-1; D is perhaps TRBD1 (6 bases). V was cut by 1 base and J by 4 bases, with 16 bases left in between. Germline lookup yields CDR1 MGHDK and CDR2 SYGVNS. This CDR3 has 16 amino acids. Here the CDR3 DNA reads TGTGCCAGCAGTGAATTGGTAACAGGGAGGGTCACTGAAGCTTTCTTT. Translated: CASSELVTGRVTEAFF.

The V gene is TRBV11-3, the J gene TRBJ2-1; D unclear. V was cut by 1 base and J by 6 bases, with 10 bases left in between. CDR3 length equals 14 residues. CDR1 SGHNT and CDR2 YENEEA come from the germline V gene. The chain's CDR3 is CASSLGRRFNEQFF. The CDR3 DNA is TGTGCCAGCAGCTTAGGGCGGAGATTCAATGAGCAGTTCTTC.

This clone was detected once. The J gene is TRBJ1-3, the V gene TRBV27; 9 nucleotides line up with TRBD1. The CDR3 covers 16 residues. The germline gives CDR1 MNHEY, CDR2 SMNVEV (reference sequence). V shed 5 bases, J shed 5 bases, and the junction held 10 bases outside the gene matches. CDR3 region: CASSPGGQGLRNTIYF. As DNA, the CDR3 is TGTGCCAGCAGTCCAGGAGGACAGGGGTTAAGAAACACCATATATTTT.

This chain uses TRBV12-2 with TRBJ1-2; TRBD1 is the table's D call, not checked against the DNA. TRBV12-2 is a pseudogene locus. The CDR3 runs to 14 residues. The CDR3 nucleotides are TGTGCAAGTCGCTTACGACAGGGCAACTATGGCTACACCTTC. Translated, it gives CASRLRQGNYGYTF.

A single count supports this clone. This sequence joins TRBV11-3 and TRBJ2-3; perhaps TRBD2 as D (6 bases). V dropped 1 base and J dropped 3 bases, with 11 bases sitting between them. From germline, CDR1 is SGHNT and CDR2 YENEEA. The CDR3 totals 15 residues. In DNA form, the CDR3 reads TGTGCCAGCAGCTTAGGGGTAGCGGATACAGATACGCAGTATTTT. Translated: CASSLGVADTDTQYF.

The CDR3 DNA reads as TGTGCCAGCAGTGAATACTCAGATACGCACTACGAGCAGTACTTC. It translates to CASSEYSDTHYEQYF. The chain employs TRBV25-1 and TRBJ2-7; D remains unclear. With 0 bases removed from V and 3 bases from J, the gap between germline ends came to 12 bases. The germline V gene has CDR1 MGHDK and CDR2 SYGVNS. The CDR3 sequence is 15 residues long.

V and J are TRBV4-3 and TRBJ2-1, with D perhaps TRBD1 (6 bases). Germline CDR1 reads LGHNA; CDR2 reads YSLEER. The CDR3 loop spans 13 amino acids. V dropped 4 bases and J dropped 9 bases, with 13 bases sitting between them. CDR3 DNA: TGCGCCAGCAGCCGCCTGGACAGATTTGAGCAGTTCTTC. Its translation is CASSRLDRFEQFF.

This chain connects TRBV9 to TRBJ2-1; the D gene is possibly TRBD1 (6 bases). The CDR3 runs to 15 residues. The V gene's germline CDR1 is SGDLS and CDR2 YYNGEE. Trimming took off 0 bases at V and 1 base at J, with 8 bases between the two ends. Here the CDR3 DNA reads TGTGCCAGCAGCGTAGCAGGGGCATCCTACAATGAGCAGTTCTTC. It codes for CASSVAGASYNEQFF. The full variable domain, rest sourced from reference TRBV9 and TRBJ2-1, is DSGVTQTPKHLITATGQRVTLRCSPRSGDLSVYWYQQSLDQGLQFLIQYYNGEERAKGNILERFSAQQFPDLHSELNLSSLELGDSALYFCASSVAGASYNEQFFGPGTRLTVL.

In this sample, this clone turned up many times. The chain uses TRBV6-5 and TRBJ1-5; D gene ambiguous. This CDR3 has 15 residues. V shed 0 bases and J shed 0 bases, with 6 bases lying between them. Germline CDR1 reads MNHEY; CDR2 reads SVGAGI. This CDR3 reads CASSYSGSSNQPQHF. The CDR3 nucleotides are TGTGCCAGCAGTTACTCGGGGAGTAGCAATCAGCCCCAGCATTTT.